The clone carrying this T cell receptor (beta chain) was seen a handful of times. The data were obtained in a study of beta chain features in type 1 diabetes. Expressed TCRB transcripts were sequenced after all isolated RNA was converted to cDNA. Sequencing was performed with immunoSEQ multiplex PCR; in TCRdb, only in-frame clones are kept and a portion is missing. The sample carries 300,000 to 450,000 clones, around 20% recorded once. The CDR3 is 15 amino acids. CDR1 LNHNV and CDR2 YYDKDF come from the germline V gene (reference sequence). The V end was cut by 8 bases, the J end by 8 bases, with 22 bases between.

Sequences were obtained from naive CD4+ T cells from blood. The chain uses TRBV15 and TRBJ2-1, with D maybe TRBD2 (5 bases). The receptor comes from a woman younger than 35 in good health. The CDR3 reads CATAPSSSGTDEQFF. The CDR3 region has the DNA TGTGCCACCGCCCCTTCTAGCAGTGGAACGGATGAGCAGTTCTTC.